The rows below give T cell receptor beta chains drawn from one sample of a study of cytomegalovirus exposure and HLA in healthy donors. The protocol was immunoSEQ multiplex PCR, while the TCRdb copy is restricted to in-frame clones and leaves out a portion. The sample yields about 65,000 clones, under 95% seen once. Sequenced material: PBMCs. The receptors were sampled from a woman between 18 and 30 years old in good health and CMV-seronegative. Each CDR3 is given with its conserved first and last residue. D genes are given only for firm matches. Size values are once, few and many counts, or a class for expanded clones, and some rows have none.

j_call d_call v_call clone_size cdr3_nt cdr3_aa
TRBJ2-5 . TRBV19 once TGTGCCAGTAGATACAGCTACCAAGAGACCCAGTACTTC CASRYSYQETQYF
TRBJ1-2 . TRBV27 . TGTGCCAGCAGTCGGGATTTGGGCTATGGCTACACCTTC CASSRDLGYGYTF
TRBJ2-1 TRBD1 TRBV27 . TGTGCCAGCCTGGGTCGGGACAGGGGATACAATGAGCAGTTCTTC CASLGRDRGYNEQFF
TRBJ2-6 . TRBV9 . TGTGCCAGCAGCGCCCCGATGGGGGCGGGTGGGGCCAACGTCCTGACTTTC CASSAPMGAGGANVLTF
TRBJ2-2 TRBD1 TRBV5-4 . TGTGCCAGCAGCTTGGGGACAGGGAACGAGGGCACCGGGGAGCTGTTTTTT CASSLGTGNEGTGELFF
TRBJ1-1 . TRBV15 . TGTGCCACCAGCCCCATTGGGGCAGGCTTGAACACTGAAGCTTTCTTT CATSPIGAGLNTEAFF
TRBJ1-1 . TRBV6-6 . TGTGCCAGCAGTTACTCTCCCAAGGGGGCTGAAGCTTTCTTT CASSYSPKGAEAFF
TRBJ1-5 TRBD1 TRBV19 . TGTGCCAGTAGTGCCCTGGGACAGGGGGCCCAGCCCCAGCATTTT CASSALGQGAQPQHF
TRBJ2-3 TRBD1 TRBV19 . TGTGCCAGTAGTTCCCGACAGGGGGATTTAGATACGCAGTATTTT CASSSRQGDLDTQYF
TRBJ2-7 TRBD2 TRBV7-9 . TGTGCCAGCAGCCTCCTTAGCGGGACCGAAGGCGAGCAGTACTTC CASSLLSGTEGEQYF
TRBJ1-5 . TRBV6-1 . TGTGCCACGGGTCGCAATCAGCCCCAGCATTTT CATGRNQPQHF
TRBJ2-7 . TRBV2 . TGTGCCAGCAGTGTTGCGTACGAGCAGTACTTC CASSVAYEQYF
TRBJ1-1 TRBD1 TRBV5-1 . TGCGCCAGCAGCTGGGGACAGGGCGAGTACACTGAAGCTTTCTTT CASSWGQGEYTEAFF
TRBJ2-5 . TRBV29-1 . TGCAGCGTAGGTGGACTAGAGACCCAGTACTTC CSVGGLETQYF
TRBJ1-2 . TRBV6-1 . TGTGCCAGCAGTGATAAGGGGGTCTTCTATGGCTACACCTTC CASSDKGVFYGYTF
TRBJ1-1 . TRBV5-6 . TGTGCCAGCAGCTTCGCGGATACTGAAGCTTTCTTT CASSFADTEAFF
TRBJ1-4 . TRBV5-1 . TGCGCCAGCAGCTTGGCGGCAGGGGTGGACGAAAAACTGTTTTTT CASSLAAGVDEKLFF
TRBJ1-2 . TRBV6-1 . TGTGCCAGCAGAGAAAAGCTGGCAGGGATTTTAAACTATGGCTACACCTTC CASREKLAGILNYGYTF
TRBJ1-5 TRBD1 TRBV4-1 . TGCGCCAGCAGCCCAGTAGACTACCGGGACAGCGTATATAGCAATCAGCCCCAGCATTTT CASSPVDYRDSVYSNQPQHF
TRBJ1-1 TRBD1 TRBV2 . TGTGCCAGCAGTGAGGAAGCACAGGGGCACACTGAAGCTTTCTTT CASSEEAQGHTEAFF
TRBJ1-1 TRBD1 TRBV29-1 . TGCAGCGTTTACCCAGGGGGCGGAACTGAAGCTTTCTTT CSVYPGGGTEAFF
TRBJ2-1 . TRBV6-5 once TGTGCCAGCAGCTCCGACTGGAGCTCCTACAATGAGCAGTTCTTC CASSSDWSSYNEQFF
TRBJ1-1 . TRBV28 . TGTGCCAGCACCCTTCGCTCTAGGGGTGAAGCTTTCTTT CASTLRSRGEAFF
TRBJ1-2 . TRBV19 once TGTGCCAGTAGTCCGGTATCTGGCTATGGCTACACCTTC CASSPVSGYGYTF
TRBJ2-6 . TRBV6-4 . TGTGCCAGCAAACAGGAAGCTGGGGCCAACGTCCTGACTTTC CASKQEAGANVLTF
TRBJ2-7 TRBD2 TRBV5-5 . TGTGCCAGCAGCTTAGATCCGGGGGGAACCTACGAGCAGTACTTC CASSLDPGGTYEQYF
TRBJ1-1 . TRBV6-6 . TGTGCCAGCAGTTTCAGAGGGGAAGCTTTCTTT CASSFRGEAFF
TRBJ1-1 . TRBV7-2 once TGTGCCAGCAGCTTGGGCAGGGCTAACACTGAAGCTTTCTTT CASSLGRANTEAFF
TRBJ1-5 . TRBV18 . TGTGCCAGCTCACCACGGCAGGGTAATCAGCCCCAGCATTTT CASSPRQGNQPQHF
TRBJ1-2 . TRBV13 . TGTGCCAGCAGCTTAGAGCGGGGGACTAACTATGGCTACACCTTC CASSLERGTNYGYTF
TRBJ2-7 TRBD1 TRBV18 . TGTGCCAGCTCACCAGGTGAACCGGGACAGGGGAGGTACGAGCAGTACTTC CASSPGEPGQGRYEQYF
TRBJ1-2 TRBD1 TRBV5-1 . TGCGCCAGCAGCGGGGGGCAGGGGGTCGGCTACACCTTC CASSGGQGVGYTF
TRBJ2-7 . TRBV6-1 . TGTGCCAGCAGTGACCCTTACGAGCAGTACTTC CASSDPYEQYF
TRBJ2-1 . TRBV5-1 . TGCGCCAGCAGCGTAGCGTCGGGAGTTGAGCAGTTCTTC CASSVASGVEQFF
TRBJ2-1 TRBD2 TRBV7-3 . TGTGCCAGCAGCTTCCTAGCGGGGAATGAGCAGTTCTTC CASSFLAGNEQFF
TRBJ2-1 . TRBV4-2 . TGTGCCAGCAGCCAAGAAATGCCAGATTACAATGAGCAGTTCTTC CASSQEMPDYNEQFF
TRBJ1-5 . TRBV19 . TGTGCCAGTAGTATATCGAAGGGGAGGTGGTCAGGGAATAGCAATCAGCCCCAGCATTTT CASSISKGRWSGNSNQPQHF
TRBJ2-7 TRBD1 TRBV5-1 . TGCGCCAGCAGCTTGGACAGGGGGCACTACGAGCAGTACTTC CASSLDRGHYEQYF
TRBJ2-7 TRBD1 TRBV4-1 . TGCGCCAGCAGCCGACCCTTCGGGTCGGGACAGGGCAACTTC CASSRPFGSGQGNF
TRBJ1-1 . TRBV6-1 . TGTGCCAGCAGTGAAAGGATGTCGGGGGCTTTCTTT CASSERMSGAFF
TRBJ1-5 . TRBV28 . TGTGCCAGCAGCGTTGGCGGAAGCAATCAGCCCCAGCATTTT CASSVGGSNQPQHF
TRBJ2-3 TRBD1 TRBV5-1 . TGCGCCAGCTACCGGGACAGAAGCACAGATACGCAGTATTTT CASYRDRSTDTQYF
TRBJ1-5 . TRBV6-6 once TGTGCCAGCAGTATAGGGGGGGCTAGCAATCAGCCCCAGCATTTT CASSIGGASNQPQHF
TRBJ2-7 . TRBV7-9 once TGTGCCAGCAGCTTGTCTTCGGGAGAGCAGTACTTC CASSLSSGEQYF
TRBJ1-5 . TRBV6-1 . TGTGCCAGCAGTGAAGGTCCCTCCAGGGGTGGACAGCCCCAGCATTTT CASSEGPSRGGQPQHF
TRBJ1-2 . TRBV28 . TGTGCCAGCAGTTTGGCAGGGGTACCCTATGGCTACACCTTC CASSLAGVPYGYTF
TRBJ1-2 . TRBV9 . TGTGCCAGCAGCGTAGAGGGGATTGGGGGCGGCTACACCTTC CASSVEGIGGGYTF
TRBJ2-1 TRBD1 TRBV27 . TGTGCCAGCAGTACCCCCGGGGACAGACTAAACAATGAGCAGTTCTTC CASSTPGDRLNNEQFF
TRBJ1-2 . TRBV28 . TGTGCCACCCACCGCGGGGGGGGCGGATGGTCTGGCTACACCTTC CATHRGGGGWSGYTF
TRBJ1-2 . TRBV13 . TGTGCCAGCAGAATCCATGAATCAGGGCTTGGCTACACCTTC CASRIHESGLGYTF
TRBJ1-5 TRBD1 TRBV7-9 . TGTGCCAGCAGCCCTCCGGGACAGGGGGATCAGCCCCAGCATTTT CASSPPGQGDQPQHF
TRBJ2-1 . TRBV10-2 few TGCGCCAGCAGTGAGTCACCCTATCGGGAGCCTCGGAATGAGCAGTTCTTC CASSESPYREPRNEQFF
TRBJ1-2 . TRBV6-6 . TGTGCCAGCAGTCTAGGTCAGAATAACTATGGCTACACCTTC CASSLGQNNYGYTF
TRBJ1-2 . TRBV5-6 . TGTGCCAGCACCCCGGGGAGGGTAGGCTATGGCTACACCTTC CASTPGRVGYGYTF
TRBJ2-3 TRBD1 TRBV5-6 . TGTGCCAGCAGCGTGGACAGGGGGAGTCGGACGCAGTATTTT CASSVDRGSRTQYF
TRBJ2-1 . TRBV11-3 . TGTGCCAGCAGCTTAGGCAGGGGCTCCTACAATGAGCAGTTCTTC CASSLGRGSYNEQFF
TRBJ2-1 TRBD2 TRBV4-1 . TGCGCCAGCAGCCCTCGGGGGGGGGTTGGTGATGAGCAGTTCTTC CASSPRGGVGDEQFF
TRBJ1-2 . TRBV11-2 . TGTGCCAGCAGCTTAGAGGGGGGAAGGGTTAACTATGGCTACACCTTC CASSLEGGRVNYGYTF
TRBJ1-1 . TRBV6-1 . TGTGCCAGCAGCGGTTACAGGTTTTTGAACACTGAAGCTTTCTTT CASSGYRFLNTEAFF
TRBJ1-5 TRBD1 TRBV28 many TGTGCCAGCAGTTCCAGCCCGGACAGGGCGCAGCCCCAGCATTTT CASSSSPDRAQPQHF